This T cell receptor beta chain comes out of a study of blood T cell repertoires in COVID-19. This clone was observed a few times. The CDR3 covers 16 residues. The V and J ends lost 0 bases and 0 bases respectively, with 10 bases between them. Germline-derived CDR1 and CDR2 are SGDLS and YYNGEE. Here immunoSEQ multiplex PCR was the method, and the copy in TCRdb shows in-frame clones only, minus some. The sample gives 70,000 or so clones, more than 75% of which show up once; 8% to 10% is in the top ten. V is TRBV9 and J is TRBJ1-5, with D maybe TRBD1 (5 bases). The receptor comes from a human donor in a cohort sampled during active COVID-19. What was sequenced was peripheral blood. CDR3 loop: CASSVDPDSSNQPQHF. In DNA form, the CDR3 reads TGTGCCAGCAGCGTAGACCCCGACAGTAGCAATCAGCCCCAGCATTTT.